These 3 T cell receptor beta chains share one sample of origin, sequenced in a study of technical replicates of blood from a few donors. The protocol was immunoSEQ multiplex PCR, while the TCRdb copy is restricted to in-frame clones and leaves out a portion. The table has some 80,000 clones, about 94% seen once; the top ten hold roughly 0.36%. Sequenced input: T cells isolated from PBMCs. The receptors were sampled from a human donor in good health.

The rearrangement links TRBV28 to TRBJ2-6, with 9 nucleotides matching TRBD1. The trim removed 6 bases at V and 2 bases at J, leaving 8 bases unmatched. Per germline, CDR1 MDHEN and CDR2 SYDVKM. The CDR3 is 17 residues long. The CDR3 DNA reads TGTGCCAGCAGGTTAACGGGACAGGGCACTGGGGCCAACGTCCTGACTTTC. Translation: CASRLTGQGTGANVLTF.

V and J are TRBV7-8 and TRBJ2-1; D unclear. Germline CDR1 is SGHVS and CDR2 is FQNEAQ. Between the trimmed V and J ends, which lost 8 bases and 6 bases, there was a span of 5 bases. The CDR3 has 10 residues. CDR3 in amino acids: CASHSNEQFF. CDR3 bases: TGTGCCAGCCATAGCAATGAGCAGTTCTTC.

V gene TRBV7-8 combines with J gene TRBJ2-5; the D gene is possibly TRBD1 (5 bases). V lost 7 bases, J lost 2 bases, and 11 bases lay in between. The V gene's germline CDR1 is SGHVS and CDR2 FQNEAQ. CDR3 length: 13 amino acids. The CDR3, as DNA: TGTGCCAGCAATAACAGGCTACAAGAGACCCAGTACTTC. Protein sequence: CASNNRLQETQYF. The complete variable domain, with remaining parts taken from reference TRBV7-8 and TRBJ2-5, reads GAGVSQSPRYKVAKRGQDVALRCDPISGHVSLFWYQQALGQGPEFLTYFQNEAQLDKSGLPSDRFFAERPEGSVSTLKIQRTQQEDSAVYLCASNNRLQETQYFGPGTRLLVL.